Shown below are 9 T cell receptor beta chains from a single sample sequenced in a study of shared clonotypes between healthy human individuals. Terminally differentiated effector memory CD45RA+ cells were excluded from the naive CD8 cells, which were CD45RO-negative and positively selected for CCR7. Profiled with immunoSEQ multiplex PCR; TCRdb holds only in-frame clones, not every one. The sample lists around 1.9 million clones, around 93% occurring once. Sequenced sample: naive CD8+ T cells from PBMCs. These TCRs come from a young man in good health. Some clones in this sample may be carry-over from other donors' samples.

The J gene is TRBJ2-3, the V gene TRBV5-1; no clear D. Germline assignment: CDR1 SGHRS and CDR2 YFSETQ. V was clipped by 5 bases and J by 2 bases, with 9 bases between them. There are 13 residues in the CDR3. The CDR3 reads CASSTDDTDTQYF. CDR3 in DNA: TGCGCCAGCAGTACGGACGACACAGATACGCAGTATTTT.

This sequence joins TRBV2 and TRBJ2-1; D is unclear. V gave up 7 bases and J gave up 1 base, with 11 bases separating them. Germline V gene data show CDR1 as SNHLY and CDR2 as FYNNEI. This CDR3 comprises 14 residues. CDR3 protein: CASTSPVSYNEQFF. The DNA for the CDR3 is TGTGCCAGCACCTCTCCTGTTTCCTACAATGAGCAGTTCTTC.

V and J are TRBV4-1 and TRBJ1-5; a possible D gene is TRBD1 (6 bases). V lost 2 bases to trimming and J lost 5 bases, with 16 bases between them. The CDR3 loop spans 16 amino acids. CDR1 is MGHRA and CDR2 is YSYEKL in the germline V gene. The CDR3 DNA follows: TGCGCCAGCAGCCAATTTTACAGGGTTCCGGATCAGCCCCAGCATTTT. Translated: CASSQFYRVPDQPQHF.

The V call is TRBV4-1, the J call TRBJ2-2; maybe TRBD1 (5 bases). Deletions cut 1 base from V and 7 bases from J, with 10 bases between. Looked up from germline, CDR1 is MGHRA and CDR2 is YSYEKL. This CDR3 comprises 14 residues. This chain's CDR3 is CASSQVRAGGELFF. The CDR3 DNA reads TGCGCCAGCAGCCAAGTCAGGGCTGGCGGGGAGCTGTTTTTT.

The V and J genes are TRBV15 and TRBJ2-7; D gene unclear. Germline CDR1 reads LNHNV; CDR2 reads YYDKDF (reference sequence). This CDR3 has 14 amino acids. Trimming took off 1 base at V and 0 bases at J, with 7 bases between the two ends. The CDR3 sequence: CATSRAPSSYEQYF. DNA for the CDR3: TGTGCCACCAGCAGAGCCCCCAGCTCCTACGAGCAGTACTTC.

This chain joins TRBV27 and TRBJ2-1, with D perhaps given as TRBD1 or TRBD2 (5 bases each). The CDR3 runs 15 residues. CDR1 is MNHEY, CDR2 SMNVEV, per germline (reference sequence). V was cut by 4 bases and J by 2 bases, with 12 bases left in between. CDR3 DNA: TGTGCCAGCAGTTCCCGGGACCCGCCCTACAATGAGCAGTTCTTC. It encodes CASSSRDPPYNEQFF.

As regards this clone: Other DNA sequences in this sample translate to the same CDR3. The chain uses TRBV7-6 and TRBJ1-1; D might be TRBD1 (5 bases). Trimming stripped 5 bases from V and 2 bases from J, with 9 bases between. Germline V gene sequence: CDR1 SGHVS, CDR2 FNYEAQ. The CDR3 extends over 13 amino acids. CDR3 sequence: CASSKGSNTEAFF. CDR3 in DNA: TGTGCCAGCAGCAAGGGGTCTAACACTGAAGCTTTCTTT.

As to this clone: This sample includes further DNA sequences coding for the same CDR3. V is TRBV7-9 and J is TRBJ2-1; 8 bases are shared with TRBD2. Germline lookup yields CDR1 SEHNR and CDR2 FQNEAQ (reference sequence). The CDR3 length is 15 residues. Trimming cost V 5 bases and J 2 bases; bases outside gene matches: 5. The CDR3 loop reads CASSPPGLAYNEQFF. The DNA of the CDR3 is TGTGCCAGCAGCCCGCCGGGACTAGCCTACAATGAGCAGTTCTTC. Based on the CDR3 plus reference TRBV7-9 and TRBJ2-1, the full variable domain is DTGVSQNPRHKITKRGQNVTFRCDPISEHNRLYWYRQTLGQGPEFLTYFQNEAQLEKSRLLSDRFSAERPKGSFSTLEIQRTEQGDSAMYLCASSPPGLAYNEQFFGPGTRLTVL.

This clone was seen once. Its ends do not fully match the called genes, so a read error is possible. The chain joins TRBV7-9 to TRBJ1-2, with 7 bases identical to TRBD1. CDR1 SEHNR and CDR2 FQNEAQ come from the germline V gene (reference sequence). This CDR3 has 12 amino acids. The CDR3 protein is CASSFGDSESRF. The CDR3 coding sequence is TGTGCCAGCAGCTTTGGGGACAGTGAGAGTCGCTTC.